These T cell receptor beta chains were read from a single sample in a study of OX40 agonist ivuxolimab in advanced cancers. Assay used: immunoSEQ multiplex PCR; TCRdb lists only in-frame clones, some missing. The table shows tens of thousands of clones, with roughly 84% occurring only once. The sample here was CD4+ or CD8+ T cells sorted from blood, taken in a trial of the OX40 agonist ivuxolimab. Receptors originate from an adult with an advanced solid tumor such as melanoma, head and neck, liver or kidney cancer. CDR3s include the opening cysteine and the closing phenylalanine or tryptophan. A D gene is named only where the DNA matches it firmly. Size is stated for part of the rows, as once, few or many counts, or as a class when the clone is expanded.

V: TRBV11-2; J: TRBJ2-2; size: once; D: TRBD2; DNA: TGTGCCAGCAGCTTTGGCGGGAGGGCCGAGGCCGGGGAGCTGTTTTTT; CDR3: CASSFGGRAEAGELFF
V: TRBV29-1; J: TRBJ2-7; size: .; D: .; DNA: TGCAGCGTTGCTCCTAAGGGGAACACCTACGAGCAGTACTTC; CDR3: CSVAPKGNTYEQYF
V: TRBV20-1; J: TRBJ2-3; size: .; D: .; DNA: TGCAGTGCTAGAGCATTAGATACGCAGTATTTT; CDR3: CSARALDTQYF
V: TRBV29-1; J: TRBJ2-3; size: .; D: TRBD1; DNA: TGCAGCGTTGACCTCCGGGACAGGGGGAATACGCAGTATTTT; CDR3: CSVDLRDRGNTQYF
V: TRBV5-1; J: TRBJ1-1; size: .; D: TRBD1; DNA: TGCGCCAGCAGCGTACACAGGGGGACTGAAGCTTTCTTT; CDR3: CASSVHRGTEAFF
V: TRBV30; J: TRBJ2-3; size: few; D: TRBD2; DNA: TGTGCCGGCGGGGGGTCCCAGCTTTCAGATACGCAGTATTTT; CDR3: CAGGGSQLSDTQYF
V: TRBV18; J: TRBJ2-7; size: .; D: TRBD2; DNA: TGTGCCAGCTCACCAAGGACTAGCGGGAGTATCCCCTACGAGCAGTACTTC; CDR3: CASSPRTSGSIPYEQYF
V: TRBV11-2; J: TRBJ2-7; size: .; D: .; DNA: TGTGCCAGCAGCTTAGCCCGTCAGGGCCTCGCCTACGAGCAGTACTTC; CDR3: CASSLARQGLAYEQYF
V: TRBV9; J: TRBJ2-7; size: .; D: TRBD2; DNA: TGTGCCAGCAGCGTAGATGGGGCGGCGGGAGGGAGAGGCGAGCAGTACTTC; CDR3: CASSVDGAAGGRGEQYF
V: TRBV10-3; J: TRBJ2-7; size: .; D: .; DNA: TGTGCCATCACTACGGACGCATCAGAGCAGTACTTC; CDR3: CAITTDASEQYF
V: TRBV2; J: TRBJ2-2; size: .; D: .; DNA: TGTGCCAGCTCTCCGGGGTACACCGGGGAGCTGTTTTTT; CDR3: CASSPGYTGELFF
V: TRBV5-1; J: TRBJ2-1; size: .; D: TRBD2; DNA: TGCGCCAGCAGCTTACGAGCGGGGGGAGACAATGAGCAGTTCTTC; CDR3: CASSLRAGGDNEQFF
V: TRBV18; J: TRBJ2-7; size: .; D: .; DNA: TGTGCCAGCTCACCCTCCGGGACGGCGTACTACGAGCAGTACTTC; CDR3: CASSPSGTAYYEQYF
V: TRBV6-5; J: TRBJ1-5; size: .; D: .; DNA: TGTGCCAGCAGTCGTGCGGGGGGCAATCAGCCCCAGCATTTT; CDR3: CASSRAGGNQPQHF
V: TRBV7-9; J: TRBJ1-1; size: .; D: .; DNA: TGTGCCAGCAGCCTTTCGAACACTGAAGCTTTCTTT; CDR3: CASSLSNTEAFF
V: TRBV4-1; J: TRBJ2-2; size: .; D: TRBD2; DNA: TGCGCCAGCAGCCAAGTGACTAGCGGGAGAGACACCGGGGAGCTGTTTTTT; CDR3: CASSQVTSGRDTGELFF
V: TRBV19; J: TRBJ2-7; size: .; D: .; DNA: TGTGCCAGTAGTATCGGATGGGGGAACGAGCAGTACTTC; CDR3: CASSIGWGNEQYF
V: TRBV7-6; J: TRBJ2-5; size: .; D: .; DNA: TGTGCCAGCAGCTTAGACAGGTACCAAGAGACCCAGTACTTC; CDR3: CASSLDRYQETQYF
V: TRBV18; J: TRBJ2-1; size: .; D: TRBD2; DNA: TGTGCCAGCTCACCTACACCGGGACTAACAGCTGGTGAGCAGTTCTTC; CDR3: CASSPTPGLTAGEQFF
V: TRBV7-9; J: TRBJ2-3; size: .; D: .; DNA: TGTGCCAGTCGATCAGAGGGAGATACGCAGTATTTT; CDR3: CASRSEGDTQYF
V: TRBV27; J: TRBJ2-1; size: .; D: TRBD2; DNA: TGTGCCAGCAGCCGACTAGCGGGAGGGTTAAATGAGCAGTTCTTC; CDR3: CASSRLAGGLNEQFF
V: TRBV6-6; J: TRBJ1-2; size: .; D: TRBD1; DNA: TGTGCCAGCAGTCAGGGGGCAGATACCTATGGCTACACCTTC; CDR3: CASSQGADTYGYTF
V: TRBV5-1; J: TRBJ2-5; size: .; D: .; DNA: TGCGCCAGCACCAAAGGAGGGAACCAAGAGACCCAGTACTTC; CDR3: CASTKGGNQETQYF
V: TRBV5-1; J: TRBJ2-3; size: .; D: TRBD2; DNA: TGCGCCAGCAGCTTGGCGGGGACTAGTAGCACAGATACGCAGTATTTT; CDR3: CASSLAGTSSTDTQYF
V: TRBV11-2; J: TRBJ1-1; size: .; D: .; DNA: TGTGCCAGCAGCTTTCCCCTGACAGCGAACACTGAAGCTTTCTTT; CDR3: CASSFPLTANTEAFF
V: TRBV7-9; J: TRBJ2-1; size: .; D: .; DNA: TGTGCCAGCAGCGCCAGGCCGGTCCCACCCCATGAGCAGTTCTTC; CDR3: CASSARPVPPHEQFF
V: TRBV14; J: TRBJ2-5; size: .; D: TRBD1; DNA: TGTGCCAGCAGTCGTCAGGGGGCCAATTACCAAGAGACCCAGTACTTC; CDR3: CASSRQGANYQETQYF
V: TRBV16; J: TRBJ1-4; size: .; D: TRBD1; DNA: TGTGCCAGCAGCCCCAGGGGGACTAATGAAAAACTGTTTTTT; CDR3: CASSPRGTNEKLFF
V: TRBV18; J: TRBJ2-3; size: .; D: TRBD2; DNA: TGTGCCAGCTCCCCCGGACTAGCGGGGACAGATACGCAGTATTTT; CDR3: CASSPGLAGTDTQYF
V: TRBV4-3; J: TRBJ2-7; size: .; D: .; DNA: TGCGCCAGCAGCCAAGATTGGACAGCCTACGAGCAGTACTTC; CDR3: CASSQDWTAYEQYF
V: TRBV9; J: TRBJ1-2; size: .; D: .; DNA: TGTGCCAGCAGCGCCAGCTTACAGGGATTCGTCTATGGCTACACCTTC; CDR3: CASSASLQGFVYGYTF
V: TRBV11-2; J: TRBJ2-5; size: .; D: TRBD1; DNA: TGTGCCAGCAGCTTAGGACAGGGGGGGCCCCAAGGGACCCAGTACTTC; CDR3: CASSLGQGGPQGTQYF
V: TRBV28; J: TRBJ1-2; size: few; D: TRBD1; DNA: TGTGCCAGCACTCTAGCGGGACAGGTCTATGGCTACACCTTC; CDR3: CASTLAGQVYGYTF
V: TRBV7-2; J: TRBJ2-7; size: .; D: .; DNA: TGTGCCAGCAGCTTAGGACAGGGACTCTACGAGCAGTACTTC; CDR3: CASSLGQGLYEQYF
V: TRBV6-4; J: TRBJ1-2; size: .; D: TRBD1; DNA: TGTGCCAGCAGTGAGGGGACAGGGGGCGCGGAAACCTTC; CDR3: CASSEGTGGAETF
V: TRBV19; J: TRBJ2-3; size: .; D: TRBD2; DNA: TGTGCCAGTAGTATCCGGACTAGCGGGGGGGCCGATACGCAGTATTTT; CDR3: CASSIRTSGGADTQYF
V: TRBV30; J: TRBJ2-1; size: .; D: .; DNA: TGTGCCTGGAGTGACAGGTGGTCTGAGCAGTTCTTC; CDR3: CAWSDRWSEQFF
V: TRBV2; J: TRBJ2-3; size: .; D: .; DNA: TGTGCCAGCAGCCCCACCACGCCCCGCCGATTGGCAGATACGCAGTATTTT; CDR3: CASSPTTPRRLADTQYF
V: TRBV4-3; J: TRBJ2-7; size: .; D: .; DNA: TGCGCCAGCAGCCAAGATCGGCAGGGAGAGCAGTACTTC; CDR3: CASSQDRQGEQYF
V: TRBV6-1; J: TRBJ1-6; size: .; D: .; DNA: TGTGCCAGCAGTTTACAGGGTAATTCACCCCTCCACTTT; CDR3: CASSLQGNSPLHF
V: TRBV29-1; J: TRBJ1-2; size: .; D: TRBD1; DNA: TGCAGCGTTAACAACAGGGGCAACTATGGCTACACCTTC; CDR3: CSVNNRGNYGYTF
V: TRBV7-2; J: TRBJ1-6; size: .; D: TRBD1; DNA: TGTGCCAGCAGCCGAACAGGGGCGGCTAATTCACCCCTCCACTTT; CDR3: CASSRTGAANSPLHF
V: TRBV6-1; J: TRBJ2-5; size: .; D: TRBD1; DNA: TGTGCCAGCAGTGAGCCGGGACAGGGGGCAGGGGAGCAGTACTTC; CDR3: CASSEPGQGAGEQYF
V: TRBV9; J: TRBJ2-1; size: .; D: TRBD2; DNA: TGTGCCAGCAGCGTGAGCGGGAGTTCCTACAATGAGCAGTTCTTC; CDR3: CASSVSGSSYNEQFF
V: TRBV27; J: TRBJ1-4; size: .; D: TRBD1; DNA: TGTGCCAGCAGCCGCACAGGGGGAGGTGAAAAACTGTTTTTT; CDR3: CASSRTGGGEKLFF
V: TRBV19; J: TRBJ1-1; size: .; D: TRBD1; DNA: TGTGCCAGTACGGACAGGGTAGGTGTGAACACTGAAGCTTTCTTT; CDR3: CASTDRVGVNTEAFF
V: TRBV2; J: TRBJ2-3; size: .; D: .; DNA: TGTGCCAGCAGAGGGGGAGGAGGCACGCAGTATTTT; CDR3: CASRGGGGTQYF
V: TRBV2; J: TRBJ1-4; size: .; D: TRBD1; DNA: TGTGCCAGCAGTCGGGACAGGTACAATGAAAAACTGTTTTTT; CDR3: CASSRDRYNEKLFF
V: TRBV7-2; J: TRBJ2-1; size: .; D: .; DNA: TGTGCCAGCAGCTTAGACCTAGCGAGAGCGACCTACAATGAGCAGTTCTTC; CDR3: CASSLDLARATYNEQFF
V: TRBV10-1; J: TRBJ2-2; size: few; D: .; DNA: TGCGCCAGCAGTGAGTCAAGCGATGGGATCACCGGGGAGCTGTTTTTT; CDR3: CASSESSDGITGELFF
V: TRBV27; J: TRBJ2-2; size: .; D: TRBD2; DNA: TGTGCCAGCCCGGGACTAGCGGGGGGATTGAACACCGGGGAGCTGTTTTTT; CDR3: CASPGLAGGLNTGELFF
V: TRBV7-2; J: TRBJ1-5; size: few; D: .; DNA: TGTGCCAGCAGCAAACAGGGTTGGGGCAATCAGCCCCAGCATTTT; CDR3: CASSKQGWGNQPQHF
V: TRBV4-1; J: TRBJ1-4; size: .; D: .; DNA: TGCGCCAGCAGCCAAGATCCCAGGGTCCACAATGAAAAACTGTTTTTT; CDR3: CASSQDPRVHNEKLFF
V: TRBV6-6; J: TRBJ1-2; size: .; D: .; DNA: TGTGCCAGCAGTCAGCGACCGGCGCATGGCTACACCTTC; CDR3: CASSQRPAHGYTF
V: TRBV9; J: TRBJ2-3; size: .; D: TRBD1; DNA: TGTGCCAGCAGCGTACGGACAGGGTATCATACGCAGTATTTT; CDR3: CASSVRTGYHTQYF